These T cell receptor beta chains were read from a single sample in a study of blood T cell repertoires in COVID-19. Sequenced by immunoSEQ multiplex PCR; TCRdb stores in-frame clones only, minus some. The table records more than 200,000 clones, about nine tenths of them present only once. Material: peripheral blood. The receptors here all came from a man older than 75 with acute or convalescent COVID-19. CDR3s include the opening cysteine and the closing phenylalanine or tryptophan. A D gene is named only where the DNA matches it firmly. Clone size is not always given. Where it is, it says once, few, many or a class for expanded clones.

CDR3aa	CDR3nt	abundance	d_gene	v_gene	j_gene
CASSSTLQNSPLHF	TGCGCCAGCAGCTCGACCTTACAGAATTCACCCCTCCACTTT	-	-	TRBV5-1	TRBJ1-6
CASSDWVQTQETQYF	TGTGCCAGCAGTGATTGGGTACAGACCCAAGAGACCCAGTACTTC	-	-	TRBV6-1	TRBJ2-5
CASRIREGSYEQYF	TGTGCCAGCAGAATCCGGGAGGGATCCTACGAGCAGTACTTC	once	TRBD2	TRBV6-5	TRBJ2-7
CAISRGATEAFF	TGTGCCATCAGCAGGGGGGCGACTGAAGCTTTCTTT	-	TRBD1	TRBV10-3	TRBJ1-1
CASTTSLENIQYF	TGTGCCAGCACTACTTCTCTGGAAAACATTCAGTACTTC	-	-	TRBV12-3/TRBV12-4	TRBJ2-4
CASSLGSGSYNEQFF	TGTGCCAGCAGCTTAGGTAGCGGGAGCTACAATGAGCAGTTCTTC	-	TRBD2	TRBV7-6	TRBJ2-1
CASSQQGAFGYTF	TGTGCCAGCAGCCAACAGGGGGCCTTTGGCTACACCTTC	-	TRBD1	TRBV3-1/TRBV3-2	TRBJ1-2
CATSDTGTSGNEQFF	TGTGCCACCAGTGATACCGGGACTAGCGGTAATGAGCAGTTCTTC	-	TRBD2	TRBV24-1	TRBJ2-1
CASSLQGGSYNSPLHF	TGTGCCAGCAGTTTGCAGGGTGGATCCTATAATTCACCCCTCCACTTT	-	-	TRBV28	TRBJ1-6
CATHRGYGANVLTF	TGTGCCACCCACAGGGGTTATGGGGCCAACGTCCTGACTTTC	-	TRBD1	TRBV6-5	TRBJ2-6
CASRLGVYNEQFF	TGTGCCAGCAGGCTAGGAGTATACAATGAGCAGTTCTTC	-	-	TRBV7-9	TRBJ2-1
CASSQDRTSGSQETQYF	TGCGCCAGCAGCCAAGATAGGACTAGCGGGAGCCAAGAGACCCAGTACTTC	-	TRBD2	TRBV4-1	TRBJ2-5
CASSQTGLNTEAFF	TGTGCCAGCAGCCAAACAGGACTGAACACTGAAGCTTTCTTT	-	-	TRBV7-9	TRBJ1-1
CASSLSPSRTDTQYF	TGTGCCAGCAGCTTATCCCCGTCCCGCACAGATACGCAGTATTTT	-	-	TRBV7-3	TRBJ2-3
CASSYNGGMNTEAFF	TGTGCCAGCAGTTACAACGGGGGTATGAACACTGAAGCTTTCTTT	-	-	TRBV6-5	TRBJ1-1
CASSLGQGYEQYF	TGTGCCAGCAGCTTAGGACAGGGTTACGAGCAGTACTTC	few	-	TRBV13	TRBJ2-7
CASRGGSSYNSPLHF	TGTGCCAGCAGGGGGGGGAGCTCCTATAATTCACCCCTCCACTTT	-	-	TRBV27	TRBJ1-6
CASSPLDSGPGATQYF	TGTGCCAGCAGCCCACTGGATAGCGGGCCTGGGGCCACGCAGTATTTT	once	TRBD2	TRBV2	TRBJ2-3
CASSPRGQEETQYF	TGTGCCAGCTCACCACGGGGACAAGAAGAGACCCAGTACTTC	-	-	TRBV18	TRBJ2-5
CASSFSGRGYTF	TGTGCCAGCAGTTTTTCAGGTCGTGGCTACACCTTC	-	-	TRBV27	TRBJ1-2
CASSRSSGRAYEQFF	TGTGCCAGCAGTCGTTCTAGCGGGAGGGCCTATGAGCAGTTCTTC	-	TRBD2	TRBV6-2/TRBV6-3	TRBJ2-1
CASSAGTNYNEQFF	TGTGCCAGCAGTGCGGGGACTAACTACAATGAGCAGTTCTTC	-	TRBD2	TRBV25-1	TRBJ2-1
CASSLALGQINEKLFF	TGTGCCAGCAGCTTAGCTTTGGGACAAATAAATGAAAAACTGTTTTTT	-	-	TRBV7-9	TRBJ1-4
CASRRGTGFSYNEQFF	TGTGCCAGCAGACGCGGGACAGGGTTCTCCTACAATGAGCAGTTCTTC	-	TRBD1	TRBV11-3	TRBJ2-1
CASANYGYTF	TGTGCCAGCGCGAACTATGGCTACACCTTC	-	-	TRBV28	TRBJ1-2